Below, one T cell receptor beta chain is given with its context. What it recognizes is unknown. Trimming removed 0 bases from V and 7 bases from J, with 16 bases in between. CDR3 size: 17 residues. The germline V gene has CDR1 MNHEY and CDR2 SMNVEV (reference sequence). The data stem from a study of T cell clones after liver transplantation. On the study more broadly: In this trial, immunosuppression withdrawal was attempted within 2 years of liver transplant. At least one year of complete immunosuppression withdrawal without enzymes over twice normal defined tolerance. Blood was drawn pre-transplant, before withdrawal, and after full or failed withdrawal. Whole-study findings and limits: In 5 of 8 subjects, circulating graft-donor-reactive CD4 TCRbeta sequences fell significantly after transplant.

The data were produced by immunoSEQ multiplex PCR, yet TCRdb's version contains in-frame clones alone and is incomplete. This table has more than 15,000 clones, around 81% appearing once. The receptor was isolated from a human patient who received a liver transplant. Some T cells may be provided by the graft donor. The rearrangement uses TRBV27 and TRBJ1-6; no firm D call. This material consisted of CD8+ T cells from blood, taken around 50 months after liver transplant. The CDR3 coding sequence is TGTGCCAGCAGTTTATCGAGAGGACGTGGGAGCAATTCACCCCTCCACTTT. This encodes CASSLSRGRGSNSPLHF.